This T cell receptor (beta chain) came from a study of molecular identifiers for immune sequencing clone quantification. The overall study: In the replicates, RNA derived from approximately 20,000 or 100,000 naive CD8 cells was divided into five parts, and four were sequenced.

Trimming removed 0 bases from V and 0 bases from J, with 8 bases in between. The V gene's germline CDR1 is SGDLS and CDR2 YYNGEE. This CDR3 comprises 15 residues. A CD8+CD4-CCR7+CD45RA+ phenotype served as the sorting definition for naive CD8 T cells. TCRdb redid the calling of the PCR reads with MiXCR, one entry per CDR3 protein. The repertoire holds approximately 41,000 distinct CDR3 sequences, with 15% to 20% as singletons. This clonotype was found many times. The sample comprised naive CD8+ T cells from blood, with Jurkat cell RNA spiked in. As for subset: FACS-sorted CD8+CD4-CCR7+CD45RA+ naive T cells. The J gene is TRBJ2-3, the V gene TRBV9, with D uncertain. This clonotype was obtained from a human donor in good health. Some libraries in this study had Jurkat cell RNA spiked in. CDR3 DNA: TGTGCCAGCAGCGTAGTTATGGGGAGCACAGATACGCAGTATTTT. This codes for CASSVVMGSTDTQYF.